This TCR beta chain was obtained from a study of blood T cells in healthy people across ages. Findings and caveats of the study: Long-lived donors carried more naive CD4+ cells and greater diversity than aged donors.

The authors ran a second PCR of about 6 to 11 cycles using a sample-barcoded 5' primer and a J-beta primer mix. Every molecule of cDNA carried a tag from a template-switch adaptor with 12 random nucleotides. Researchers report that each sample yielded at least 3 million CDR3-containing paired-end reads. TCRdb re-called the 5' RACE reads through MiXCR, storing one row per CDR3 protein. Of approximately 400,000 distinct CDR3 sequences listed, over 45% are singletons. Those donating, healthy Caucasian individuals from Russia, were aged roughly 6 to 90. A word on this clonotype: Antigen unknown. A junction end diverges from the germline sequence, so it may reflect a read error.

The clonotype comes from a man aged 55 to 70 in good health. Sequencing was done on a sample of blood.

The CDR3 bases are TGTGCCGGCAGTGGGAGGACAGCCGATTCCTACGAGCAGTACTTC. Protein: CAGSGRTADSYEQYF. The chain employs TRBV28 and TRBJ2-7; D may correspond to TRBD1 or TRBD2 (6 bases each). CDR3 length equals 15 residues. Germline assignment: CDR1 MDHEN and CDR2 SYDVKM. Filled out from reference TRBV28 and TRBJ2-7, the complete variable domain reads DVKVTQSSRYLVKRTGEKVFLECVQDMDHENMFWYRQDPGLGLRLIYFSYDVKMKEKGDIPEGYSVSREKKERFSLILESASTNQTSMYLCAGSGRTADSYEQYFGPGTRLTVT.